There are many counts of the clone carrying this T cell receptor (beta chain). Its target is unknown. Starting from around 0.45 ug of total RNA, TCR beta cDNA was produced with a primer in the constant region. Slightly modified ARM-PCR served as the procedure for the TCR beta libraries. These libraries came from three rounds of nested multiplex PCR. A C-beta reverse primer was combined with TRBV1-TRBV30 forward primers in the first two PCR rounds, and each round had around 11 cycles. TCRdb redid the calling of the multiplex PCR reads with MiXCR, one entry per CDR3 protein. Among a few hundred thousand distinct CDR3 sequences listed, around three fifths were seen once. This CDR3 is built from 15 residues. Germline values: CDR1 MNHNY, CDR2 SVGAGI (reference sequence). The trim removed 6 bases at V and 4 bases at J, leaving 5 bases unmatched. Unsorted whole blood yielded the blood RNA, and germline DNA was also extracted.

The record originates from a study of tumor-infiltrating lymphocytes in primary liver carcinoma. Study-wide points: Being bulk and unsorted, samples allowed no CD4+ and CD8+ repertoire comparison. Between tumor regions, pairs overlapped more than tumor-adjacent and tumor-blood pairs did. Tumor samples exhibited a significantly greater top-250-clone fraction than blood samples (p = 0.039).

The rearrangement links TRBV6-6 to TRBJ2-6, with 8 bases lining up with TRBD1. This TCR came from a woman in her 30s with primary liver carcinoma and hepatitis B virus infection. The sample was peripheral blood. This chain's CDR3 is CASSQTGAGANVLTF. The CDR3 nucleotides read TGTGCCAGCAGCCAGACAGGGGCCGGGGCCAACGTCCTGACTTTC.